These 24 T cell receptor beta chains share one sample of origin, sequenced in a study of cytomegalovirus exposure and HLA in healthy donors. A multiplex PCR was run with 60 Vbeta primers and 13 Jbeta primers. Profiled with immunoSEQ multiplex PCR; TCRdb holds only in-frame clones, not every one. The table has about 65,000 clones, around 80% seen once. The sequenced material came from PBMCs. These receptors were taken from a woman in her 30s in good health and CMV-seronegative.

The chain joins TRBV6-1 to TRBJ1-6; no reliable D call. The CDR3 totals 13 residues. Germline lookup yields CDR1 MNHNS and CDR2 SASEGT. The germline V and J ends were trimmed by 2 bases and 7 bases, with 6 bases remaining between them. The CDR3 sequence is CASSERRNSPLHF. CDR3 sequence (DNA): TGTGCCAGCAGTGAAAGGAGGAATTCACCCCTCCACTTT.

The rearrangement links TRBV7-6 to TRBJ1-2; 8 nucleotides align to TRBD1. With 5 bases clipped from V and 2 bases from J, the junction kept 4 bases outside the gene matches. Germline V lookup: CDR1 SGHVS, CDR2 FNYEAQ. This CDR3 comprises 14 residues. This chain's CDR3 is CASSPRQGNYGYTF. The CDR3 nucleotides read TGTGCCAGCAGCCCGCGACAGGGGAACTATGGCTACACCTTC.

This clone was found a few times. The rearrangement links TRBV10-3 to TRBJ1-1; 9 bases are shared with TRBD1. Looked up from germline, CDR1 is ENHRY and CDR2 is SYGVKD. Germline trimming cut 6 bases from V and 7 bases from J; bases unmatched to any gene: 6. This CDR3 spans 13 amino acids. The CDR3 region has the DNA TGTGCCATCAGCCGGGACAGGGAGAATGAAGCTTTCTTT. This sequence encodes CAISRDRENEAFF.

V is TRBV30 and J is TRBJ2-1, with TRBD2 matching over 14 bases. This CDR3 has 16 amino acids. Germline V gene data show CDR1 as GTSNPN and CDR2 as SVGIG (reference sequence). V was pared by 0 bases and J by 6 bases, with 4 bases of the junction left unmatched. CDR3 DNA sequence: TGTGCCTGGAGTGTACTCGGGACTAGCGGGAGCAATGAGCAGTTCTTC. It yields the protein CAWSVLGTSGSNEQFF.

The chain carries TRBV30 and TRBJ1-1, with 9 bases matching TRBD1. J lost 4 bases, V lost 0 bases, and 6 bases had no gene match. CDR1 GTSNPN and CDR2 SVGIG come from the germline V gene (reference sequence). The CDR3 length is 15 residues. This chain's CDR3 is CAWSVLGTGTTEAFF. CDR3 bases: TGTGCCTGGAGTGTACTAGGGACAGGGACCACTGAAGCTTTCTTT.

The rearrangement joins TRBV10-2 to TRBJ2-1; 10 bases are shared with TRBD2. Germline V CDR1 and CDR2: WSHSY, SAAADI. CDR3 length equals 17 residues. V was pared by 8 bases and J by 0 bases, with 10 bases of the junction left unmatched. The CDR3 DNA reads TGCGCCAGCCTCGGACTAGCGGCCTCTAGCTCCTACAATGAGCAGTTCTTC. Its protein product is CASLGLAASSSYNEQFF.

This sequence joins TRBV25-1 and TRBJ2-3; 9 nucleotides agree with TRBD2. Germline V lookup: CDR1 MGHDK, CDR2 SYGVNS. CDR3 length: 15 amino acids. V was clipped by 3 bases and J by 2 bases; unmatched bases: 3. The DNA for the CDR3 is TGTGCCAGCAGTGACCTAGCGGGGAACACAGATACGCAGTATTTT. Its protein product is CASSDLAGNTDTQYF.

CDR3 in amino acids: CASSGREDQPQHF. CDR3 in DNA: TGTGCCAGCAGTGGACGGGAGGATCAGCCCCAGCATTTT. The chain joins TRBV6-1 to TRBJ1-5, with D uncertain. CDR3 size: 13 residues. V gave up 4 bases and J gave up 5 bases, with 9 bases separating them. The germline gives CDR1 MNHNS, CDR2 SASEGT.

The chain has TRBV28 and TRBJ2-3; the D is unclear. Per germline, CDR1 MDHEN and CDR2 SYDVKM. CDR3 size: 13 residues. Trimming pared 2 bases from V and 4 bases from J, leaving 7 bases between. For the CDR3, the DNA is TGTGCCAGCAGTTTACGACTTTCAGATACGCAGTATTTT. This gives the protein CASSLRLSDTQYF.

The rearrangement joins TRBV29-1 to TRBJ2-3; 15 bases map to TRBD2. With 6 bases clipped from V and 0 bases from J, the junction kept 10 bases outside the gene matches. Germline V CDR1 and CDR2: SQVTM, ANQGSEA. The CDR3 totals 18 residues. CDR3 bases: TGCAGCGTGGGGACTAGCGGGAGGATGATTTTTAGCACAGATACGCAGTATTTT. Its protein product is CSVGTSGRMIFSTDTQYF.

V is TRBV7-9 and J is TRBJ2-5, with a possible D match to TRBD2 (6 bases). The CDR3 is made up of 15 amino acids. CDR1 is SEHNR and CDR2 is FQNEAQ in the germline V gene (reference sequence). V lost 5 bases to trimming and J lost 1 base, with 14 bases between them. CDR3 coding DNA: TGTGCCAGCAGCCTGCTACTGGGGGGCCAAGAGACCCAGTACTTC. The encoded protein is CASSLLLGGQETQYF.

The rearrangement links TRBV5-8 to TRBJ2-3; possible D gene TRBD1, 5 bases. Trimming pared 6 bases from V and 2 bases from J, leaving 13 bases between. This CDR3 region has 14 residues. Germline V CDR1 and CDR2: SGHTS, YDEGEE. CDR3: CASTRKTATDTQYF. The CDR3 nucleotides are TGTGCCAGCACCCGAAAGACAGCCACAGATACGCAGTATTTT.

The CDR3 DNA sequence: TGTGCCAGCCTGGGACAGGGGTCAACTAATGAAAAACTGTTTTTT. Its translation: CASLGQGSTNEKLFF. V is TRBV2 and J is TRBJ1-4, with 10 bases matching TRBD1. This CDR3 spans 15 amino acids. V was clipped by 8 bases and J by 0 bases; unmatched bases: 3. Germline V gene sequence: CDR1 SNHLY, CDR2 FYNNEI.

The gene calls are TRBV5-1 and TRBJ1-1; D may be TRBD1 (5 bases). Trimming shortened V by 4 bases and J by 1 base, and 11 bases separated the two germline ends. The CDR3 sequence is 14 residues long. Germline CDR1 and CDR2: SGHRS and YFSETQ. CDR3 region: CASSRGGRNTEAFF. DNA of the CDR3: TGCGCCAGCAGCCGCGGGGGGAGGAACACTGAAGCTTTCTTT.

This chain uses TRBV7-3 with TRBJ1-1; D unclear. Germline CDR1 SGHTA, CDR2 FQGTGA. V was pared by 5 bases and J by 1 base, with 8 bases between. The CDR3 has 13 residues. DNA of the CDR3: TGTGCCAGCAGCATCCACAAGAACACTGAAGCTTTCTTT. Protein sequence: CASSIHKNTEAFF.

V usage is TRBV30 and J usage is TRBJ2-2; TRBD1 matches at 10 bases. In germline, CDR1 is GTSNPN, CDR2 SVGIG (reference sequence). The J segment lost 5 bases and the V segment lost 5 bases, leaving 5 bases of the junction unmatched. The CDR3 length is 14 residues. The CDR3 DNA reads as TGTGCCTGGGGACCGGGACAGGGGACCGGGGAGCTGTTTTTT. Translation: CAWGPGQGTGELFF.

The chain employs TRBV4-1 and TRBJ2-1, with TRBD1 matching 9 bases. The germline V gene encodes CDR1 MGHRA and CDR2 YSYEKL. With V trimmed by 1 base and J by 1 base, 5 bases remained unmatched. The CDR3 consists of 17 residues. CDR3 protein: CASSQGSGTGSYNEQFF. DNA for the CDR3: TGCGCCAGCAGCCAAGGTTCCGGGACAGGGTCCTACAATGAGCAGTTCTTC.

The sample holds a few counts of this clone. This chain uses TRBV4-3 with TRBJ2-3; no definite D call. CDR3 length: 15 residues. V gave up 1 base and J gave up 6 bases, with 14 bases separating them. Germline values: CDR1 LGHNA, CDR2 YSLEER. DNA for the CDR3: TGCGCCAGCAGCCAAGCATTGGAAGCGCATGATACGCAGTATTTT. Amino acids: CASSQALEAHDTQYF.

V usage is TRBV25-1 and J usage is TRBJ2-7; D remains ambiguous. The CDR3 is 14 amino acids. V shed 4 bases and J shed 6 bases, with 16 bases lying between them. Per the germline V gene, CDR1 is MGHDK and CDR2 is SYGVNS. The CDR3 DNA reads as TGTGCCAGCAGTGTCGCCGGCAGGCTCGCCGAGCAGTACTTC. Amino acids: CASSVAGRLAEQYF.

A few counts support this clone. This chain links TRBV30 with TRBJ2-1, with 9 bases that match TRBD2. V lost 0 bases, J lost 15 bases, and 12 bases stayed unmatched. This CDR3 comprises 14 residues. Per the germline V gene, CDR1 is GTSNPN and CDR2 is SVGIG (reference sequence). The CDR3 region is CAWSVIAGAHPGFF. The CDR3 DNA reads as TGTGCCTGGAGTGTTATAGCGGGGGCCCACCCGGGGTTCTTC.

The rearrangement uses TRBV19 and TRBJ1-5; tentative D call: TRBD1 (5 bases). Trimming stripped 3 bases from V and 4 bases from J, with 16 bases between. CDR1 and CDR2 from the germline V gene are LNHDA and SQIVND (reference sequence). CDR3 length: 16 residues. CDR3 sequence reads: CASSIHSDTINQPQHF. DNA for the CDR3: TGTGCCAGTAGTATTCACTCGGACACGATAAATCAGCCCCAGCATTTT.

The chain links TRBV4-3 to TRBJ2-7; 8 bases fit TRBD1. CDR1 and CDR2 from the germline V gene are LGHNA and YSLEER. This CDR3 region has 16 residues. The junction had 10 bases not matched to a gene; V was cut back by 1 base and J by 5 bases. The CDR3 DNA is TGCGCCAGCAGCCAAGGAACAGGGGGGAAGATCCACGAGCAGTACTTC. Protein sequence: CASSQGTGGKIHEQYF.

The V gene is TRBV10-3, the J gene TRBJ1-2; 8 bases line up with TRBD1. The V and J ends lost 5 bases and 0 bases, in that order; junction bases with no gene match: 8. The CDR3 runs 16 residues. Germline values: CDR1 ENHRY, CDR2 SYGVKD. For the CDR3, the DNA is TGTGCCATCAGTACCCTGGGACAGGAGGCTAACTATGGCTACACCTTC. It translates to CAISTLGQEANYGYTF.

The V gene is TRBV14, the J gene TRBJ2-1; D is ambiguous. In germline, CDR1 is SGHDN, CDR2 FVKESK. The CDR3 consists of 17 residues. V lost 4 bases and J lost 4, with 20 bases in between. CDR3 protein: CASSPLGLKSAYNEQFF. The CDR3 bases are TGTGCCAGCAGCCCCTTGGGCCTTAAGTCAGCTTACAATGAGCAGTTCTTC.